This entry is about one T cell receptor beta chain. The read terminates 3 residues ahead of where the CDR3 ends, so the germline J gene completes it. CDR1 LNHDA and CDR2 SQIVND come from the germline V gene (reference sequence). The CDR3 covers 19 residues. This sample was included in a study of T cells in women clearing cervical HPV infection. Sequencing was performed with immunoSEQ multiplex PCR; in TCRdb, only in-frame clones are kept and a portion is missing. The sample is made up of more than 25,000 clones, and the top ten hold around 10% of it. This sequence originates from a woman between 18 and 75 years old with a cervical HPV16 infection that either progressed to CIN3+ or cleared (not recorded which). Sequences were obtained from blood buffy coat. The chain employs TRBV19 and TRBJ2-3; D perhaps matches TRBD2 (6 bases). This CDR3 is CASRLRAGMSSLRNQPQYF. The DNA read from the CDR3 is TGTGCCAGTAGGCTTCGCGCGGGGATGTCGAGCCTACGCAATCAGCCG.